What follows are 24 T cell receptor beta chains derived from one specimen sequenced in a study of CD8 T cells in Susac syndrome. Random hexamers were used to reverse transcribe an amount of roughly 0.45 to 1 ug RNA. TCRdb fed the immunoSEQ multiplex PCR reads into MiXCR, producing one record per CDR3 protein. The table shows about 120,000 distinct CDR3 sequences, with approximately 91% occurring only once. The sequencing input was CD4+ T cells from PBMCs. These receptors were collected from a human donor in good health.

The rearrangement links TRBV2 to TRBJ2-1; possibly TRBD2 for D (5 bases). This CDR3 is built from 13 residues. V lost 11 bases, J lost 0 bases, and 11 bases lay in between. Germline CDR1 reads SNHLY; CDR2 reads FYNNEI. The CDR3 nucleotides read TGTGCCGGAGCGGTGAGCTCCTACAATGAGCAGTTCTTC. This sequence encodes CAGAVSSYNEQFF.

The chain is built from TRBV4-1 and TRBJ2-1; weak D call: TRBD2 (7 bases). The CDR3 runs 12 residues. The germline V gene has CDR1 MGHRA and CDR2 YSYEKL. V was cut by 2 bases and J by 10 bases, with 9 bases left in between. CDR3 nucleotides: TGCGCCAGCAGCCAACGGGGGGCGGAGCAGTTCTTC. Translation: CASSQRGAEQFF.

The CDR3 bases are TGTGCCAGCAGTGGGGGGACAGGGAACACTGAAGCTTTCTTT. The encoded protein is CASSGGTGNTEAFF. The rearrangement links TRBV12-3 or TRBV12-4 to TRBJ1-1; 8 bases fit TRBD1. The CDR3 has 14 residues. V shed 5 bases, J shed 1 base, and the junction held 3 bases outside the gene matches.

The chain uses TRBV7-9 and TRBJ1-5; 7 bases align to TRBD1. Germline lookup yields CDR1 SEHNR and CDR2 FQNEAQ (reference sequence). The CDR3 is 16 amino acids. The V segment lost 5 bases and the J segment 0 bases; nucleotides outside the gene matches: 7. This chain's CDR3 is CASSALDRVSNQPQHF. The CDR3 bases are TGTGCCAGCAGCGCGCTAGACAGGGTTAGCAATCAGCCCCAGCATTTT. The entire variable domain, with the rest obtained from reference TRBV7-9 and TRBJ1-5, is as follows: DTGVSQNPRHKITKRGQNVTFRCDPISEHNRLYWYRQTLGQGPEFLTYFQNEAQLEKSRLLSDRFSAERPKGSFSTLEIQRTEQGDSAMYLCASSALDRVSNQPQHFGDGTRLSIL.

J is TRBJ1-1 and V is TRBV5-6; perhaps TRBD1 as D (5 bases). Germline CDR1 SGHDT, CDR2 YYEEEE. The germline V and J ends were trimmed by 7 bases and 3 bases, with 10 bases remaining between them. The CDR3 sequence is 12 residues long. CDR3 bases: TGTGCCAGCCGCCAGGGAGACACTGAAGCTTTCTTT. Translating gives CASRQGDTEAFF.

The CDR3 protein is CAISEVAGAPGETQYF. CDR3 coding DNA: TGTGCCATCAGTGAGGTAGCGGGGGCCCCCGGGGAGACCCAGTACTTC. This chain uses TRBV10-3 with TRBJ2-5, with 9 bases matching TRBD2. V lost 2 bases to trimming and J lost 5 bases; unmatched junction nucleotides: 9. The germline V gene encodes CDR1 ENHRY and CDR2 SYGVKD. The CDR3 is 16 residues long.

The chain recombines TRBV29-1 with TRBJ1-2; D might be TRBD1 (6 bases). The germline V gene encodes CDR1 SQVTM and CDR2 ANQGSEA. The V and J ends lost 6 bases and 8 bases respectively, with 13 bases between them. The length of the CDR3 is 11 residues. The CDR3 DNA follows: TGCAGCGTGGCAGGGGCAAGAGGCTACACCTTC. Amino acid sequence: CSVAGARGYTF.

The rearrangement links TRBV14 to TRBJ2-5; the D is unclear. Deletions cut 2 bases from V and 1 base from J, with 11 bases between. The germline V gene encodes CDR1 SGHDN and CDR2 FVKESK. The CDR3 covers 15 residues. This CDR3 is CASSQTRRFQETQYF. The CDR3 bases are TGTGCCAGCAGCCAAACGCGGAGATTCCAAGAGACCCAGTACTTC.

This clonotype was picked up one time. The chain carries TRBV20-1 and TRBJ2-1, with unresolved D. The CDR3 consists of 11 residues. V dropped 6 bases and J dropped 12 bases, with 15 bases sitting between them. Looked up from germline, CDR1 is DFQATT and CDR2 is SNEGSKA (reference sequence). The chain's CDR3 is CSAKSQTMQFF. The CDR3 coding sequence is TGCAGTGCAAAATCCCAAACCATGCAGTTCTTC.

This chain joins TRBV27 and TRBJ2-3; 8 nucleotides match TRBD1. This CDR3 is 18 amino acids long. The germline CDR1 and CDR2 sequences are MNHEY and SMNVEV (reference sequence). The J segment lost 0 bases and the V segment lost 6 bases, leaving 14 bases of the junction unmatched. CDR3 nucleotide sequence: TGTGCCAGCAGGGGCTTTTTCGGACAGGGATTGAGCACAGATACGCAGTATTTT. Residues: CASRGFFGQGLSTDTQYF.

The CDR3 nucleotides read TGTGCCAGCAGTTACTCGACCGGGGCCCCCTACGAGCAGTACTTC. Its protein is CASSYSTGAPYEQYF. V is TRBV6-5 and J is TRBJ2-7; D tentatively fits TRBD1 or TRBD2 (5 bases each). Germline lookup yields CDR1 MNHEY and CDR2 SVGAGI. The CDR3 consists of 15 residues. Trimming shortened V by 0 bases and J by 2 bases, and 11 bases separated the two germline ends.

The chain recombines TRBV7-2 with TRBJ1-2; no clear D. The CDR3 runs to 14 residues. V lost 1 base, J lost 3 bases, and 9 bases lay in between. Germline-derived CDR1 and CDR2 are SGHTA and FQGNSA. The CDR3 sequence is CASSLGSGHYGYTF. CDR3 DNA sequence: TGTGCCAGCAGCTTAGGTTCCGGGCACTATGGCTACACCTTC.

V usage is TRBV12-3 or TRBV12-4 and J usage is TRBJ2-5; unclear D gene. V lost 3 bases and J 0 bases, leaving 5 bases between the germline ends. The CDR3 sequence is 13 residues long. CDR3 sequence reads: CASSLANQETQYF. The CDR3 coding sequence is TGTGCCAGCAGTTTGGCGAACCAAGAGACCCAGTACTTC.

The chain has TRBV6-2 or TRBV6-3 and TRBJ1-5, with 9 bases matching TRBD1. This CDR3 has 14 residues. Trimming cost V 7 bases and J 5 bases; bases outside gene matches: 6. Germline values: CDR1 MNHEY, CDR2 SVGEGT. CDR3 bases: TGTGCCAGCACCACCGGGACAGGGTATCAGCCCCAGCATTTT. This translates into CASTTGTGYQPQHF.

V is TRBV10-3 and J is TRBJ1-2; D perhaps matches TRBD1 (6 bases). Trimming pared 4 bases from V and 8 bases from J, leaving 17 bases between. CDR1 and CDR2 (germline): ENHRY, SYGVKD. The CDR3 sequence is 14 residues long. The CDR3 DNA is TGTGCCATCAGTGTCCTGACAGGTACAGGGGGCTACACCTTC. Translating gives CAISVLTGTGGYTF.

This clonotype turned up a few times. This chain uses TRBV7-9 with TRBJ1-1; D remains unclear. This CDR3 contains 12 residues. The germline V and J ends were trimmed by 6 bases and 5 bases, with 10 bases remaining between them. The germline gives CDR1 SEHNR, CDR2 FQNEAQ (reference sequence). CDR3 amino acids: CASRDGRTEAFF. The CDR3 DNA reads as TGTGCCAGCAGGGATGGGAGGACTGAAGCTTTCTTT.

This chain connects TRBV3-1 to TRBJ2-2, with D possibly TRBD1 on 5 matching bases. V lost 8 bases, J lost 1 base, and 5 bases lay in between. Germline V gives CDR1 LGHDT, CDR2 YNNKEL (reference sequence). This CDR3 contains 12 residues. CDR3 DNA sequence: TGTGCCAGCCAGGGGAACACCGGGGAGCTGTTTTTT. Translated, it gives CASQGNTGELFF.

The chain joins TRBV5-1 to TRBJ1-1, with 9 nucleotides matching TRBD1. The CDR3 sequence is 17 residues long. Germline CDR1 is SGHRS and CDR2 is YFSETQ. With V trimmed by 4 bases and J by 11 bases, 21 bases remained unmatched. The CDR3 DNA follows: TGCGCCAGCAGCCCTCCCCCCGCGACCGGGACAGGGAAGGATGCTTTCTTT. Protein product: CASSPPPATGTGKDAFF. The variable domain in full, completed from reference TRBV5-1 and TRBJ1-1, reads KAGVTQTPRYLIKTRGQQVTLSCSPISGHRSVSWYQQTPGQGLQFLFEYFSETQRNKGNFPGRFSGRQFSNSRSEMNVSTLELGDSALYLCASSPPPATGTGKDAFFGQGTRLTVV.

The chain is built from TRBV4-3 and TRBJ2-7; 7 nucleotides line up with TRBD1. The trim removed 1 base at V and 2 bases at J, leaving 5 bases unmatched. Germline CDR1 LGHNA, CDR2 YSLEER. The CDR3 covers 15 residues. DNA for the CDR3: TGCGCCAGCAGCCAAGCTTGGCAGGGGGCCTACGAGCAGTACTTC. Translating gives CASSQAWQGAYEQYF.

The gene calls are TRBV14 and TRBJ1-1; D uncertain. Trimming left V 1 base short and J 11 bases short, with 14 bases between. The CDR3 length is 13 residues. CDR1 SGHDN and CDR2 FVKESK come from the germline V gene. The CDR3 here is CASSQVPTSGAFF. The CDR3 DNA sequence: TGTGCCAGCAGCCAAGTACCCACCTCGGGGGCTTTCTTT.

This sequence joins TRBV5-1 and TRBJ1-3, with 10 bases aligning to TRBD1. Trimming removed 3 bases from V and 4 bases from J; junction bases left unmatched: 4. The CDR3 sequence is 15 residues long. CDR1 and CDR2 from the germline V gene are SGHRS and YFSETQ. The CDR3 protein is CASSSDRGRGNTIYF. The CDR3 DNA sequence: TGCGCCAGCAGCTCAGACAGGGGGCGAGGAAACACCATATATTTT.

This clonotype was observed a single time. J is TRBJ2-7 and V is TRBV23-1, with no clear D. TRBV23-1 counts as an open reading frame of uncertain function. The CDR3 loop spans 18 amino acids. The V gene lost 0 bases and the J gene lost 1 base, with 19 bases spanning the gap. CDR3 nucleotide sequence: TGCGCCAGCAGTCAATCGGCTCAGGAGCGTTTTGAGTCCTACGAGCAGTACTTC. It translates to CASSQSAQERFESYEQYF.

This clonotype occurred once. The J gene is TRBJ2-3, the V gene TRBV29-1; the D gene is possibly TRBD2 (5 bases). The germline V and J ends were trimmed by 7 bases and 3 bases, with 11 bases remaining between them. Germline V lookup: CDR1 SQVTM, CDR2 ANQGSEA. The CDR3 length is 12 residues. CDR3 amino acids: CSAEGSTDTQYF. CDR3 DNA: TGCAGCGCCGAGGGTTCGACAGATACGCAGTATTTT.

Written as DNA, the CDR3 is TGTGCCACCAGCAGAGTGGCCGGCTCCTACAATGAGCAGTTCTTC. Amino acids: CATSRVAGSYNEQFF. The rearrangement links TRBV15 to TRBJ2-1; D unclear. Trimming removed 1 base from V and 0 bases from J, with 7 bases in between. There are 15 residues in the CDR3. Germline V CDR1 and CDR2: LNHNV, YYDKDF (reference sequence).